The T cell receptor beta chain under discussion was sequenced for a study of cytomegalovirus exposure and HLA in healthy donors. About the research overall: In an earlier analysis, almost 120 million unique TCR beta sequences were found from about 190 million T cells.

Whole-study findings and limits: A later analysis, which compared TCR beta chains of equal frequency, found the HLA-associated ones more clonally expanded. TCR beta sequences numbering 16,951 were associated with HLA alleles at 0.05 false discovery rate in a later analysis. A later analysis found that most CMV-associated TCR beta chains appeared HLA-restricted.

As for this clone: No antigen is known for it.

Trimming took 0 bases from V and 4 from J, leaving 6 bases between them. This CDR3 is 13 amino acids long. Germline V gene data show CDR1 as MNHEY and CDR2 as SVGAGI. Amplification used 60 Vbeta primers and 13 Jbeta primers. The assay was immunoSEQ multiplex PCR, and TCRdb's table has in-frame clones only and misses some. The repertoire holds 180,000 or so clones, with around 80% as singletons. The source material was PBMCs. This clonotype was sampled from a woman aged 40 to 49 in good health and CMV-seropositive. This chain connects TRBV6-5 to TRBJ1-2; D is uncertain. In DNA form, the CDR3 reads TGTGCCAGCAGTTACTCGACAAGCTATGGCTACACCTTC. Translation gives CASSYSTSYGYTF.